The 26 T cell receptor beta chains below all came from one sample that was sequenced in a study of CD8+CD57+ T cells in acquired aplastic anemia. TCR beta VDJ and CDR3 profiles were obtained from a genomic DNA template. TCRdb used MiXCR to reprocess the reads, holding one entry per CDR3 protein. The sample gives just over 400,000 distinct CDR3 sequences, around 68% of which show up once; under 5% is in the top ten. The sequenced material came from sorted CD4+, CD8+, or CD8+CD57+ T cells (not recorded which) from PBMCs. The origin of the receptors is a human donor in good health, serving as a control.

This clonotype was found a few times. This CDR3 is CASSRGTGNEQYF. CDR3 DNA: TGTGCCAGCAGCAGAGGGACAGGGAACGAGCAGTACTTC. The rearrangement links TRBV7-3 to TRBJ2-7; 9 positions match TRBD1. Germline values: CDR1 SGHTA, CDR2 FQGTGA. This CDR3 is built from 13 residues. Losses at the gene ends were 5 bases for V and 5 bases for J; bases not matched to a gene: 4.

In regard to this clonotype: The final CDR3 position lacks the conserved phenylalanine or tryptophan, pointing to a likely read error. The chain couples TRBV15 to TRBJ1-4, with D unresolved. Germline V gene data show CDR1 as LNHNV and CDR2 as YYDKDF (reference sequence). CDR3 size: 15 residues. The DNA of the CDR3 is TGTGCCACCAGCGGAGATCGCGCCTCAAATGAAAAACTGTTTTCT. It encodes CATSGDRASNEKLFS.

This clonotype has a single count. This rearrangement joins TRBV19 to TRBJ2-3, with 7 bases aligning to TRBD2. Germline lookup yields CDR1 LNHDA and CDR2 SQIVND (reference sequence). This CDR3 spans 15 amino acids. Trimming removed 6 bases from V and 0 bases from J; junction bases left unmatched: 6. The CDR3 coding sequence is TGTGCCAGTAGGACCTGGGGGGGGAGCACAGATACGCAGTATTTT. Its protein is CASRTWGGSTDTQYF.

This clonotype was seen just once. The conserved closing phenylalanine or tryptophan is absent in this CDR3, likely reflecting a read error. The DNA is left out, because the CDR3 cannot be placed on it with certainty; the CDR3 is given as TCRdb lists it. The genes are TRBV2 and TRBJ1-3; the tabulated D call, TRBD1, remains unverified against the DNA. Germline CDR1 is SNHLY and CDR2 is FYNNEI. The CDR3 length equals 16 residues, ends included. This chain's CDR3 is CASSRQGGITNTQYFG.

This clonotype was recorded only once. The J gene is TRBJ1-5, the V gene TRBV20-1, with 10 nucleotides matching TRBD1. CDR1 is DFQATT and CDR2 is SNEGSKA in the germline V gene (reference sequence). The CDR3 loop spans 16 amino acids. V was pared by 0 bases and J by 6 bases, with 8 bases of the junction left unmatched. The CDR3 protein is CSARDPTGGESQPQHF. The CDR3 nucleotides read TGCAGTGCTAGAGACCCGACAGGGGGCGAAAGTCAGCCCCAGCATTTT.

The gene calls are TRBV10-2 and TRBJ2-7, with 7 bases that match TRBD1. The junction had 10 bases not matched to a gene; V was cut back by 10 bases and J by 1 base. The CDR3 has 14 amino acids. Per the germline V gene, CDR1 is WSHSY and CDR2 is SAAADI. The CDR3 reads CATYNGTVSYEQYF. The DNA of the CDR3 is TGCGCCACCTACAATGGGACAGTTTCCTACGAGCAGTACTTC.

About this clonotype: One junction end disagrees with the germline gene, perhaps due to a read error. The genes are TRBV2 and TRBJ2-1, with 7 nucleotides matching TRBD1. Germline CDR1 and CDR2: SNHLY and FYNNEI. This CDR3 has 13 residues. CDR3 nucleotide sequence: TGCGGAGGAACGACAGGGAGCTTGGACGAGCAGTTCTTC. Translated, it gives CGGTTGSLDEQFF.

As regards this clonotype: One junction end does not reproduce the germline sequence, and a read error may be involved. The chain joins TRBV12-3 or TRBV12-4 to TRBJ2-3; D perhaps matches TRBD2 (5 bases). This CDR3 comprises 12 residues. The CDR3 DNA reads TGTGCCACCAGTTTCGGGGCAGATACGCAGTATTTT. It encodes CATSFGADTQYF.

This clonotype was seen repeatedly, ten times or more. The CDR3 nucleotides are TGTGCCAGCAGCTTAGATGGGGGGCCGGAAGGTGGAAACACCATATATTTT. It translates to CASSLDGGPEGGNTIYF. The rearrangement joins TRBV7-2 to TRBJ1-3; weak D call: TRBD1 (6 bases). Per the germline V gene, CDR1 is SGHTA and CDR2 is FQGNSA. V was trimmed by 1 base and J by 3 bases, leaving 16 bases between them. CDR3 length equals 17 residues.

This clonotype came up many times. The J gene is TRBJ1-2, the V gene TRBV5-1; D unresolved. The CDR3 is 14 residues long. V shed 1 base and J shed 1 base, with 8 bases lying between them. The V gene's germline CDR1 is SGHRS and CDR2 YFSETQ. The CDR3 sequence is CASSLSTDNYGYTF. The CDR3 bases are TGCGCCAGCAGCTTGTCTACGGATAACTATGGCTACACCTTC.

The rearrangement uses TRBV20-1 and TRBJ2-1; 8 bases align to TRBD1. Germline loops: CDR1 DFQATT, CDR2 SNEGSKA (reference sequence). This CDR3 is built from 13 residues. V shed 6 bases, J shed 3 bases, and the junction held 4 bases outside the gene matches. This CDR3 reads CSAPDRGYNEQFF. DNA of the CDR3: TGCAGTGCGCCCGACAGGGGCTACAATGAGCAGTTCTTC.

This clonotype came up many times. CDR3 DNA: TGTGCCAGCAGTGAGCAGGGGGTCGACACCGGGGAGCTGTTTTTT. Amino acids: CASSEQGVDTGELFF. V gene TRBV2 combines with J gene TRBJ2-2, with 7 bases matching TRBD1. Trimming cost V 3 bases and J 3 bases; bases outside gene matches: 4. The germline CDR1 and CDR2 sequences are SNHLY and FYNNEI. This CDR3 is built from 15 residues.

The CDR3 nucleotides read TGTGCCAGCAGCCAAGTAGACAGGGCCTCCTACGAGCAGTACTTC. Amino acids: CASSQVDRASYEQYF. This chain joins TRBV14 and TRBJ2-7; 7 nucleotides match TRBD1. CDR3 length equals 15 residues. The ends lost 1 base at V and 0 bases at J; junction bases unmatched: 3. Germline lookup yields CDR1 SGHDN and CDR2 FVKESK. Looking up the rest from reference TRBV14 and TRBJ2-7 gives the full variable domain: EAGVTQFPSHSVIEKGQTVTLRCDPISGHDNLYWYRRVMGKEIKFLLHFVKESKQDESGMPNNRFLAERTGGTYSTLKVQPAELEDSGVYFCASSQVDRASYEQYFGPGTRLTVT.

This clonotype was counted many times. The rearrangement links TRBV4-1 to TRBJ2-2; 7 nucleotides line up with TRBD2. Germline lookup yields CDR1 MGHRA and CDR2 YSYEKL. After removal of 4 bases from V and 6 bases from J, the junction contained 14 bases not matched to a gene. This CDR3 is built from 17 residues. The CDR3 protein is CASSPLGAGEGAGELFF. In nucleotides, the CDR3 is TGCGCCAGCAGCCCCCTTGGGGCGGGGGAGGGCGCCGGGGAGCTGTTTTTT.

This clonotype was seen many times. CDR3 in DNA: TGTGCCAGCAGTGACCGGACAGGTTTCAATGAGCAGTTCTTC. It encodes CASSDRTGFNEQFF. The chain has TRBV25-1 and TRBJ2-1; TRBD1 agrees at 7 bases. The CDR3 runs 14 residues. Germline-derived CDR1 and CDR2 are MGHDK and SYGVNS. V was pared by 3 bases and J by 6 bases, with 5 bases of the junction left unmatched.

V usage is TRBV11-2 and J usage is TRBJ1-2, with TRBD1 matching over 8 bases. Germline V gene lookup returns CDR1 SGHAT and CDR2 FQNNGV. The trim removed 1 base at V and 1 base at J, leaving 8 bases unmatched. The CDR3 is made up of 17 amino acids. CDR3 DNA: TGTGCCAGCAGCTTAGGAACAGGGGGGTTGGTTAACTATGGCTACACCTTC. Protein sequence: CASSLGTGGLVNYGYTF.

This clonotype has only one observation. This chain connects TRBV7-9 to TRBJ2-7; possibly TRBD2 for D (6 bases). V was trimmed by 5 bases and J by 2 bases, leaving 16 bases between them. CDR3 length: 15 amino acids. Germline CDR1 SEHNR, CDR2 FQNEAQ (reference sequence). Written as DNA, the CDR3 is TGTGCCAGCAGCAGAGTTAGCGGTGCAACCTACGAGCAGTACTTC. This translates into CASSRVSGATYEQYF.

The chain links TRBV7-6 to TRBJ2-5; no reliable D call. Germline CDR1 and CDR2: SGHVS and FNYEAQ. The CDR3 runs 14 residues. The V and J ends lost 5 bases and 2 bases respectively, with 12 bases between them. The chain's CDR3 is CASSATDKQETQYF. The DNA for the CDR3 is TGTGCCAGCAGCGCTACAGACAAACAAGAGACCCAGTACTTC. Based on the CDR3 plus reference TRBV7-6 and TRBJ2-5, the full variable domain is GAGVSQSPRYKVTKRGQDVALRCDPISGHVSLYWYRQALGQGPEFLTYFNYEAQQDKSGLPNDRFSAERPEGSISTLTIQRTEQRDSAMYRCASSATDKQETQYFGPGTRLLVL.

The J gene is TRBJ1-2, the V gene TRBV11-1, with a tentative D call TRBD1 (5 bases). Germline CDR1 and CDR2: SGHAT and FQDESV (reference sequence). This CDR3 region has 18 residues. With 6 bases removed from V and 8 bases from J, the gap between germline ends came to 31 bases. The CDR3 sequence is CASSACKESQRTGWGYTF. For the CDR3, the DNA is TGTGCCAGCAGTGCTTGTAAGGAATCCCAGCGTACAGGTTGGGGCTACACCTTC.

In the case of this clonotype: At one boundary the junction diverges from the germline segment, which might be a read error. The J gene is TRBJ2-7, the V gene TRBV5-1; tentatively, D is TRBD2 (5 bases). The CDR3 is 13 residues long. Germline CDR1 SGHRS, CDR2 YFSETQ. The DNA for the CDR3 is TGTGCCAGCAGCTGGAGGACCGTCTGCGAGCAGTACTTC. This encodes CASSWRTVCEQYF.

The V call is TRBV6-6, the J call TRBJ1-1, with 7 bases fitting TRBD1. Germline values: CDR1 MNHNY, CDR2 SVGAGI (reference sequence). CDR3 size: 14 residues. J was trimmed by 0 bases and V by 7 bases; bases with no gene match: 5. The CDR3, as DNA: TGTGCCAGCACCCCGACAGGGTTGAACACTGAAGCTTTCTTT. Its protein is CASTPTGLNTEAFF.

The table lists this clonotype with many counts. The CDR3 loop is CASSEGQPYGETQYF. Written as DNA, the CDR3 is TGTGCCAGCAGCGAAGGACAGCCTTATGGGGAGACCCAGTACTTC. The genes are TRBV14 and TRBJ2-5; perhaps TRBD1 as D (6 bases). Germline V CDR1 and CDR2: SGHDN, FVKESK. V lost 5 bases to trimming and J lost 5 bases, with 18 bases between them. There are 15 residues in the CDR3. Filled out from reference TRBV14 and TRBJ2-5, the complete variable domain reads EAGVTQFPSHSVIEKGQTVTLRCDPISGHDNLYWYRRVMGKEIKFLLHFVKESKQDESGMPNNRFLAERTGGTYSTLKVQPAELEDSGVYFCASSEGQPYGETQYFGPGTRLLVL.

This clonotype appeared a few times. The V call is TRBV19, the J call TRBJ1-6, with TRBD1 as a possible D gene (5 bases). The CDR3 is made up of 13 amino acids. The V and J ends lost 7 bases and 8 bases respectively, with 12 bases between them. Germline V CDR1 and CDR2: LNHDA, SQIVND (reference sequence). CDR3 coding DNA: TGTGCCAGTAAAAGGCAGGGCTATTCACCCCTCCACTTT. This translates into CASKRQGYSPLHF.

This clonotype came up once. The chain joins TRBV6-5 to TRBJ1-2, with D tentatively TRBD1 (5 bases). This CDR3 has 13 residues. Germline values: CDR1 MNHEY, CDR2 SVGAGI. The V end was cut by 10 bases, the J end by 0 bases, with 12 bases between. CDR3 loop: CAITGETNYGYTF. The CDR3 DNA is TGTGCCATCACGGGGGAAACTAACTATGGCTACACCTTC.

This clonotype occurred many times. This chain connects TRBV19 to TRBJ2-1; D remains unclear. Germline V gene data show CDR1 as LNHDA and CDR2 as SQIVND (reference sequence). There are 14 residues in the CDR3. Trimming removed 4 bases at V and 8 bases at J, with 15 bases between. Written as DNA, the CDR3 is TGTGCCAGTAGTACCCCGCGTGGAGTCCATGAGCAGTTCTTC. Translating gives CASSTPRGVHEQFF. Complete variable domain (other parts from reference TRBV19 and TRBJ2-1): DGGITQSPKYLFRKEGQNVTLSCEQNLNHDAMYWYRQDPGQGLRLIYYSQIVNDFQKGDIAEGYSVSREKKESFPLTVTSAQKNPTAFYLCASSTPRGVHEQFFGPGTRLTVL.

CDR3 DNA sequence: TGCAGTGCTGAGGTCTTGGGGGGGGCGGACTATGGCTACACCTTC. It encodes CSAEVLGGADYGYTF. The chain uses TRBV20-1 and TRBJ1-2; the D gene is possibly TRBD1 (6 bases). Trimming removed 5 bases from V and 3 bases from J, with 19 bases in between. The CDR3 consists of 15 residues. In germline, CDR1 is DFQATT, CDR2 SNEGSKA (reference sequence).